A selection of T cell receptor beta chains follows, all from one sample in a study of T cell responses to AZD1222 COVID-19 vaccine. The method was immunoSEQ multiplex PCR; TCRdb's version includes in-frame clones alone and lacks a portion of them. The sample has roughly 100,000 clones, over 85% seen once. Specimen: peripheral blood, collected on day 0 of AZD1222 vaccination. The receptors originated from an adult in good health. Both conserved end residues are part of each CDR3. A D gene is named only where the DNA matches it firmly. Part of the rows lack a size; the others show once, few, many or a class for expanded clones.

size,V,J,D,CDR3,DNA
.,TRBV9,TRBJ2-5,.,CASSGGFEETQYF,TGTGCCAGCAGCGGAGGGTTCGAAGAGACCCAGTACTTC
once,TRBV28,TRBJ2-3,TRBD2,CASRGTSGRPSTDTQYF,TGTGCCAGCAGGGGGACTAGCGGGAGACCTAGCACAGATACGCAGTATTTT
.,TRBV14,TRBJ2-5,.,CASSQVRLPIGTQYF,TGTGCCAGCAGCCAAGTGAGGCTCCCGATTGGGACCCAGTACTTC
.,TRBV24-1,TRBJ2-7,.,CATSDPAHSGSYEQYF,TGTGCCACCAGTGACCCCGCCCATAGCGGATCCTACGAGCAGTACTTC
.,TRBV19,TRBJ2-1,TRBD2,CASSIWGLALRAYNEQFF,TGTGCCAGTAGTATATGGGGACTAGCCCTAAGGGCCTACAATGAGCAGTTCTTC
.,TRBV7-2,TRBJ2-1,.,CASSLGRTSSYNEQFF,TGTGCCAGCAGCTTAGGGAGAACTAGCTCCTACAATGAGCAGTTCTTC
.,TRBV6-2/TRBV6-3,TRBJ2-4,.,CASSPDVNIQYF,TGTGCCAGCAGCCCGGACGTAAACATTCAGTACTTC
.,TRBV7-3,TRBJ2-5,.,CASSLTPGVGETQYF,TGTGCCAGCAGCTTAACCCCAGGGGTGGGAGAGACCCAGTACTTC
.,TRBV11-2,TRBJ2-3,TRBD1,CASSLVGQGTSDTQYF,TGTGCCAGCAGCTTAGTGGGACAGGGGACTTCGGATACGCAGTATTTT
once,TRBV7-9,TRBJ1-4,.,CASSLGSRQSHEKLFF,TGTGCCAGCAGCTTAGGTTCTCGACAGTCCCATGAAAAACTGTTTTTT
once,TRBV4-1,TRBJ1-4,.,CASSQGGATREKLFF,TGCGCCAGCAGCCAAGGAGGGGCGACTCGGGAAAAACTGTTTTTT
.,TRBV21-1,TRBJ2-5,.,CASSRKETQYF,TGTGCCAGCAGCAGGAAAGAGACCCAGTACTTC
.,TRBV6-5,TRBJ2-7,.,CASSLLGSGYEQYF,TGTGCCAGCAGCTTACTCGGAAGCGGGTACGAGCAGTACTTC
.,TRBV7-8,TRBJ2-2,TRBD2,CASSPQTSSYTGELFF,TGTGCCAGCAGCCCCCAGACTAGCTCCTACACCGGGGAGCTGTTTTTT
.,TRBV11-3,TRBJ2-1,TRBD2,CASSLTGGRERYNEQFF,TGTGCCAGCAGCTTAACCGGAGGGCGGGAGCGATACAATGAGCAGTTCTTC
.,TRBV12-3/TRBV12-4,TRBJ1-2,.,CASSPGYGYTF,TGTGCCAGCAGTCCGGGATATGGCTACACCTTC
.,TRBV7-2,TRBJ2-7,TRBD1,CASSLVGPGQAYEQYF,TGTGCCAGCAGCTTAGTAGGACCGGGACAGGCCTACGAGCAGTACTTC
once,TRBV5-1,TRBJ2-3,TRBD2,CASSSIYFSGRGTDTQYF,TGCGCCAGCAGCTCCATATATTTTAGCGGGAGAGGGACAGATACGCAGTATTTT
.,TRBV5-1,TRBJ1-1,TRBD1,CASSLRTGVNTEAFF,TGCGCCAGCAGCTTGCGGACAGGGGTGAACACTGAAGCTTTCTTT
.,TRBV6-5,TRBJ1-6,TRBD1,CASRLTGAGGPLHF,TGTGCCAGCAGATTGACAGGGGCCGGCGGTCCCCTCCACTTT
.,TRBV2,TRBJ2-1,.,CASSERYNEQFF,TGTGCCAGCAGTGAAAGGTACAATGAGCAGTTCTTC
.,TRBV9,TRBJ2-2,.,CASGRTENTGELFF,TGTGCCAGCGGACGGACGGAGAACACCGGGGAGCTGTTTTTT
.,TRBV2,TRBJ2-3,TRBD2,CASRGLVNTDTQYF,TGTGCCAGCAGGGGACTAGTCAACACAGATACGCAGTATTTT
.,TRBV4-2,TRBJ2-1,TRBD2,CASSQGIAGVGNEQFF,TGTGCCAGCAGCCAAGGTATAGCGGGAGTGGGGAATGAGCAGTTCTTC
.,TRBV18,TRBJ2-2,.,CASSILDSTGELFF,TGTGCCAGCTCAATACTGGACAGCACCGGGGAGCTGTTTTTT
.,TRBV15,TRBJ1-1,.,CATSNRRNTEAFF,TGTGCCACCAGCAACAGGAGGAACACTGAAGCTTTCTTT
.,TRBV18,TRBJ1-1,.,CASSAVNTEAFF,TGTGCCAGCTCAGCAGTGAACACTGAAGCTTTCTTT
.,TRBV10-3,TRBJ1-6,.,CAIRGGTGDSPLHF,TGTGCCATCAGGGGGGGGACCGGTGATTCACCCCTCCACTTT
.,TRBV7-9,TRBJ1-2,.,CASSNTAPPSDGYTF,TGTGCCAGCAGCAATACTGCCCCGCCTTCTGATGGCTACACCTTC
.,TRBV12-3/TRBV12-4,TRBJ2-2,.,CASSTTYTGELFF,TGTGCCAGCAGTACCACCTACACCGGGGAGCTGTTTTTT
.,TRBV5-1,TRBJ2-1,TRBD2,CASSLGGTSGYNEQFF,TGCGCCAGCAGCTTGGGGGGGACTAGCGGATACAATGAGCAGTTCTTC
.,TRBV29-1,TRBJ1-1,.,CSSRTVSDTEAFF,TGCAGCAGCCGGACCGTAAGTGACACTGAAGCTTTCTTT
.,TRBV5-1,TRBJ2-3,.,CASREAGTDTQYF,TGCGCCAGCAGAGAGGCAGGTACAGATACGCAGTATTTT
.,TRBV27,TRBJ2-3,.,CASSLRGTDTQYF,TGTGCCAGCAGTTTACGGGGGACAGATACGCAGTATTTT
.,TRBV5-1,TRBJ2-5,TRBD2,CASSLGLAYQETQYF,TGCGCCAGCAGCTTGGGACTAGCTTATCAAGAGACCCAGTACTTC
.,TRBV7-9,TRBJ2-3,TRBD2,CASSSSELAVPSTDTQYF,TGTGCCAGCAGCAGCTCGGAGCTAGCGGTACCGAGCACAGATACGCAGTATTTT
.,TRBV25-1,TRBJ2-7,.,CASQARDSSYEQYF,TGTGCCAGCCAAGCCCGAGACAGCTCCTACGAGCAGTACTTC
.,TRBV5-1,TRBJ2-2,.,CASSLAGGGNTGELFF,TGCGCCAGCAGCTTGGCCGGCGGCGGGAACACCGGGGAGCTGTTTTTT
.,TRBV29-1,TRBJ2-1,.,CSVEVPAYNEQFF,TGCAGCGTTGAGGTCCCCGCCTACAATGAGCAGTTCTTC
.,TRBV11-2,TRBJ2-1,.,CASSLLSGSYNEQFF,TGTGCCAGCAGCTTATTGTCCGGCTCCTACAATGAGCAGTTCTTC
.,TRBV28,TRBJ2-7,.,CASSSSVYEQYF,TGTGCCAGCAGTTCGTCGGTCTACGAGCAGTACTTC
few,TRBV27,TRBJ2-1,.,CASSTPGPHYNEQFF,TGTGCCAGCAGTACCCCGGGGCCCCACTACAATGAGCAGTTCTTC
.,TRBV5-1,TRBJ2-7,.,CASSTGYNEQYF,TGCGCCAGCAGCACTGGGTACAACGAGCAGTACTTC
.,TRBV13,TRBJ1-1,.,CASSFPGTTNTEAFF,TGTGCCAGCAGCTTTCCAGGAACCACCAACACTGAAGCTTTCTTT
.,TRBV5-1,TRBJ2-1,TRBD1,CASSKQGSSYNEQFF,TGCGCCAGCAGCAAACAGGGGAGCTCCTACAATGAGCAGTTCTTC
.,TRBV7-7,TRBJ2-3,TRBD2,CASSPGLADTDTQYF,TGTGCTAGCAGCCCAGGACTAGCGGACACAGATACGCAGTATTTT
.,TRBV3-1/TRBV3-2,TRBJ2-5,TRBD2,CASSQGGRGETQYF,TGTGCCAGCAGCCAGGGCGGGAGAGGCGAGACCCAGTACTTC
.,TRBV6-1,TRBJ1-5,.,CASSERADSLSNQPQHF,TGTGCCAGCAGTGAAAGGGCAGACAGCCTTAGCAATCAGCCCCAGCATTTT